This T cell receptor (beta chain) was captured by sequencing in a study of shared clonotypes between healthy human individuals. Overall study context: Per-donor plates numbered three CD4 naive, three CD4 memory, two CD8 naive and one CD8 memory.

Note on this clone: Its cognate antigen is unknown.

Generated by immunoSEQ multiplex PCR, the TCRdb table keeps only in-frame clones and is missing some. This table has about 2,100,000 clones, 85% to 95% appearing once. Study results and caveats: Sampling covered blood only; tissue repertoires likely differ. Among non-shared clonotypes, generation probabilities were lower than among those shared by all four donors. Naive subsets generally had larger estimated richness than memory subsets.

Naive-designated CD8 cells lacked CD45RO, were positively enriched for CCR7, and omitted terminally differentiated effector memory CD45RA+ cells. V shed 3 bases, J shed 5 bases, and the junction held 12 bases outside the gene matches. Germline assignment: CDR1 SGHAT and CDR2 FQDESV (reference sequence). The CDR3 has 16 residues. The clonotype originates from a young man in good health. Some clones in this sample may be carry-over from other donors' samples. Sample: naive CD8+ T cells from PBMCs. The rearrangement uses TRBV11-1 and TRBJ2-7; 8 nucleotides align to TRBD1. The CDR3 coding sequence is TGTGCCAGCAGCTTCGGAAGTGGGGACAGGCCCCACGAGCAGTACTTC. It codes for CASSFGSGDRPHEQYF.